The T cell receptor beta chain under discussion was sequenced for a study of blood T cell repertoires in COVID-19. Whole-study context: Whether acute or convalescent, the COVID-19 samples came from the United States, Italy and Spain. Sample material is recorded as cDNA or gDNA derived from T cells, B-cell-depleted T cells, or PBMCs.

TCRdb's copy holds only in-frame clones and misses some; the assay was immunoSEQ multiplex PCR. The sample holds 130,000 or so clones, around 83% seen once. V lost 4 bases to trimming and J lost 3 bases; unmatched junction nucleotides: 2. This CDR3 region has 15 residues. Germline V lookup: CDR1 SNHLY, CDR2 FYNNEI. A few counts support this clone. Sequenced material: peripheral blood. This chain connects TRBV2 to TRBJ1-4; TRBD1 agrees at 10 bases. This TCR was sampled from a human donor in a cohort sampled during active COVID-19. The CDR3 DNA sequence: TGTGCCAGCAGTGGGGACAGGGGACCTAATGAAAAACTGTTTTTT. It encodes CASSGDRGPNEKLFF.